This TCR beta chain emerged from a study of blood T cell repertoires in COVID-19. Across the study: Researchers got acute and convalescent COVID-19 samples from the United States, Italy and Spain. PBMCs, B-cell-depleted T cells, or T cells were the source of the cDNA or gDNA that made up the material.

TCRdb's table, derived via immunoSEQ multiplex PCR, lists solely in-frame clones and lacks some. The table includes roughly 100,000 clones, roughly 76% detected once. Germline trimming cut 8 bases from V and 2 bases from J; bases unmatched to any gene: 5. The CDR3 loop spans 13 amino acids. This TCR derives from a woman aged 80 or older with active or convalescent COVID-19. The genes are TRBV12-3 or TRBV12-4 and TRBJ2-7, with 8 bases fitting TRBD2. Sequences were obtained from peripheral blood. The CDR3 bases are TGTGCCAGCGGAAAAGCGGGGGCCTACGAGCAGTACTTC. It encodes CASGKAGAYEQYF.